These 19 T cell receptor beta chains were all obtained from the same sample, sequenced in a study of Ad26.COV2.S vaccination and SARS-CoV-2 variants. Treatment reported: roughly 20 received Ad26.COV2.S at low or high dose, single or two shots; several received placebo; per-sample allocation not given. The study sampled participants on day 63 after the first vaccine or placebo injection. This table comes from immunoSEQ multiplex PCR, and its TCRdb copy is limited to in-frame clones, with some not included. The sample lists roughly 450,000 clones, around 90% occurring once. The sample here was peripheral blood, taken in a trial of Ad26.COV2.S vaccine versus placebo. The source of these receptors is a person between 18 and 60 years old who received the Ad26.COV2.S COVID-19 vaccine or a placebo.

J is TRBJ2-1 and V is TRBV27, with TRBD2 matching 7 bases. There are 16 residues in the CDR3. Germline CDR1 reads MNHEY; CDR2 reads SMNVEV (reference sequence). J lost 2 bases, V lost 5 bases, and 9 bases had no gene match. This CDR3 reads CASSLMTSRAYNEQFF. The CDR3 region has the DNA TGTGCCAGCAGTCTGATGACTAGCAGAGCCTACAATGAGCAGTTCTTC.

The rearrangement joins TRBV5-1 to TRBJ1-1; TRBD1 is a possible D gene (5 bases). Germline V gene lookup returns CDR1 SGHRS and CDR2 YFSETQ. The CDR3 is 14 amino acids. V was pared by 4 bases and J by 2 bases, with 12 bases between. The DNA of the CDR3 is TGCGCCAGCAGCGGAGGACACCTAAACACTGAAGCTTTCTTT. Amino acids: CASSGGHLNTEAFF.

This chain uses TRBV29-1 with TRBJ1-3, with a tentative D call TRBD1 (5 bases). The CDR3 sequence is 12 residues long. Germline loops: CDR1 SQVTM, CDR2 ANQGSEA. The V gene lost 4 bases and the J gene lost 7 bases, with 11 bases spanning the gap. The CDR3 region is CSVVRGPNTIYF. In DNA form, the CDR3 reads TGCAGCGTTGTGAGGGGCCCCAACACCATATATTTT.

V usage is TRBV25-1 and J usage is TRBJ2-7, with TRBD1 identical over 9 bases. The germline V gene has CDR1 MGHDK and CDR2 SYGVNS. This CDR3 contains 14 residues. V lost 4 bases and J lost 5; bases outside the gene matches: 6. This CDR3 is CASSGRTGEHEQYF. The CDR3 DNA follows: TGTGCCAGCAGTGGACGGACAGGGGAACACGAGCAGTACTTC.

This rearrangement joins TRBV5-1 to TRBJ2-3, with D uncertain. Trimming took off 1 base at V and 0 bases at J, with 6 bases between the two ends. Germline CDR1 SGHRS, CDR2 YFSETQ. CDR3 length: 14 amino acids. CDR3 loop: CASSLSPSTDTQYF. The CDR3 DNA reads TGCGCCAGCAGCTTGTCTCCTAGCACAGATACGCAGTATTTT.

The rearrangement links TRBV9 to TRBJ2-3; D gene ambiguous. The V end was cut by 0 bases, the J end by 4 bases, with 12 bases between. CDR3 length equals 15 residues. CDR1 and CDR2 from the germline V gene are SGDLS and YYNGEE. This CDR3 reads CASSVAWIGADTQYF. CDR3 nucleotide sequence: TGTGCCAGCAGCGTAGCTTGGATCGGCGCAGATACGCAGTATTTT.

The chain has TRBV3-1 (or the pseudogene TRBV3-2) and TRBJ1-6, with D unresolved. Germline V gene sequence: CDR1 LGHDT, CDR2 YNNKEL (reference sequence). CDR3 length: 17 amino acids. Trimming removed 0 bases at V and 8 bases at J, with 17 bases between. The DNA for the CDR3 is TGTGCCAGCAGCCAAGATGGATTGTGGAGGGCACATTCACCCCTCCACTTT. The encoded protein is CASSQDGLWRAHSPLHF.

The chain has TRBV18 and TRBJ2-3; 12 bases agree with TRBD1. The V and J ends lost 5 bases and 6 bases, in that order; junction bases with no gene match: 15. The germline V gene encodes CDR1 KGHSH and CDR2 LQKENI. The CDR3 extends over 18 amino acids. CDR3 loop: CASSDNLPGQGASDTQYF. The CDR3 DNA is TGTGCCAGCTCAGATAATTTGCCGGGACAGGGGGCGTCGGATACGCAGTATTTT.

The gene calls are TRBV19 and TRBJ2-7; TRBD2 matches 12 bases. The CDR3 is 14 amino acids. The germline V gene has CDR1 LNHDA and CDR2 SQIVND (reference sequence). J was trimmed by 6 bases and V by 6 bases; bases with no gene match: 6. CDR3 bases: TGTGCCAGTAGCCTAGCGGGAGGGCCCTTCGAGCAGTACTTC. This gives the protein CASSLAGGPFEQYF.

This rearrangement joins TRBV5-1 to TRBJ2-1, with D perhaps TRBD2 (5 bases). Per the germline V gene, CDR1 is SGHRS and CDR2 is YFSETQ. This CDR3 is 15 amino acids long. V shed 4 bases and J shed 7 bases, with 18 bases lying between them. The CDR3 DNA reads as TGCGCCAGCAGCAGGGAGCGGACCCAAAGTAATGAGCAGTTCTTC. This encodes CASSRERTQSNEQFF.

V and J are TRBV14 and TRBJ1-2; D not resolved. This CDR3 spans 14 amino acids. The V gene lost 4 bases and the J gene lost 2 bases, with 11 bases spanning the gap. The V gene's germline CDR1 is SGHDN and CDR2 FVKESK. CDR3 coding DNA: TGTGCCAGCAGCCCCCTAAATTGGAACTATGGCTACACCTTC. Translating gives CASSPLNWNYGYTF. Full variable domain (remainder filled in from reference TRBV14 and TRBJ1-2): EAGVTQFPSHSVIEKGQTVTLRCDPISGHDNLYWYRRVMGKEIKFLLHFVKESKQDESGMPNNRFLAERTGGTYSTLKVQPAELEDSGVYFCASSPLNWNYGYTFGSGTRLTVV.

The rearrangement links TRBV2 to TRBJ2-1; tentatively, D is TRBD2 (5 bases). Germline lookup yields CDR1 SNHLY and CDR2 FYNNEI. This CDR3 contains 15 residues. Trimming stripped 2 bases from V and 4 bases from J, with 12 bases between. For the CDR3, the DNA is TGTGCCAGCAGTGAATATTCGGGAAGGTACAATGAGCAGTTCTTC. Its protein is CASSEYSGRYNEQFF.

On this clone itself: This sample includes further DNA sequences coding for the same CDR3. The chain employs TRBV20-1 and TRBJ2-7; D not resolved. CDR3 length: 11 amino acids. Per germline, CDR1 DFQATT and CDR2 SNEGSKA (reference sequence). Trimming shortened V by 0 bases and J by 7 bases, and 7 bases separated the two germline ends. For the CDR3, the DNA is TGCAGTGCTAGAGATTTGGCGGAGCAGTACTTC. Translated: CSARDLAEQYF.

The CDR3 region is CASSPRPGQNSYEQYF. CDR3 nucleotides: TGTGCCAGCTCACCACGCCCGGGACAAAACTCCTACGAGCAGTACTTC. This rearrangement joins TRBV18 to TRBJ2-7, with D perhaps matching TRBD1 (6 bases). This CDR3 is 16 amino acids long. Per germline, CDR1 KGHSH and CDR2 LQKENI. Trimming took 1 base from V and 0 from J, leaving 13 bases between them. Combining the CDR3 with reference TRBV18 and TRBJ2-7 gives the whole variable domain NAGVMQNPRHLVRRRGQEARLRCSPMKGHSHVYWYRQLPEEGLKFMVYLQKENIIDESGMPKERFSAEFPKEGPSILRIQQVVRGDSAAYFCASSPRPGQNSYEQYFGPGTRLTVT.

The chain combines TRBV4-1 with TRBJ2-1; D might be TRBD2 (5 bases). The CDR3 loop spans 12 amino acids. V lost 8 bases and J 6 bases, leaving 11 bases between the germline ends. The germline V gene has CDR1 MGHRA and CDR2 YSYEKL. CDR3 loop: CASRAGGNEQFF. The CDR3 region has the DNA TGCGCCAGCCGTGCGGGCGGCAATGAGCAGTTCTTC.

The chain is built from TRBV30 and TRBJ2-3; D not resolved. The CDR3 totals 15 residues. Between the trimmed V and J ends, which lost 4 bases and 3 bases, there was a span of 17 bases. Germline-derived CDR1 and CDR2 are GTSNPN and SVGIG (reference sequence). The CDR3 protein is CAWTPLTPQTDTQYF. In DNA, the CDR3 is TGTGCCTGGACCCCCCTGACACCCCAGACAGATACGCAGTATTTT. The full variable domain, completed using reference TRBV30 and TRBJ2-3, is SQTIHQWPATLVQPVGSPLSLECTVEGTSNPNLYWYRQAAGRGLQLLFYSVGIGQISSEVPQNLSASRPQDRQFILSSKKLLLSDSGFYLCAWTPLTPQTDTQYFGPGTRLTVL.

V gene TRBV18 combines with J gene TRBJ2-7, with D uncertain. The length of the CDR3 is 15 residues. Germline V CDR1 and CDR2: KGHSH, LQKENI. With 0 bases removed from V and 1 base from J, the gap between germline ends came to 10 bases. For the CDR3, the DNA is TGTGCCAGCTCACCACCGGGCAGCCTGTCCTACGAGCAGTACTTC. Translated: CASSPPGSLSYEQYF.

The V call is TRBV18, the J call TRBJ2-7, with 7 bases that match TRBD2. The CDR3 runs to 13 residues. Germline lookup yields CDR1 KGHSH and CDR2 LQKENI. V lost 3 bases, J lost 5 bases, and 4 bases stayed unmatched. The CDR3 coding sequence is TGTGCCAGCTCACCGGGCGGGAGCAACGAGCAGTACTTC. Amino acids: CASSPGGSNEQYF.

The CDR3 sequence is CASSSRTVSGEQYF. DNA for the CDR3: TGTGCCAGCAGCTCCCGGACGGTTTCGGGCGAGCAGTACTTC. This chain links TRBV5-4 with TRBJ2-7; no clear D gene. Trimming took 3 bases from V and 6 from J, leaving 16 bases between them. Germline assignment: CDR1 SGHNT and CDR2 YYREEE (reference sequence). The CDR3 is made up of 14 amino acids. The variable domain in full, completed from reference TRBV5-4 and TRBJ2-7, reads ETGVTQSPTHLIKTRGQQVTLRCSSQSGHNTVSWYQQALGQGPQFIFQYYREEENGRGNFPPRFSGLQFPNYSSELNVNALELDDSALYLCASSSRTVSGEQYFGPGTRLTVT.